Listed here are 5 T cell receptor beta chains from one sample, sequenced in a study of T-cell memory formation after mild COVID-19. One entry per CDR3 protein, called by TCRdb with MiXCR from the 5' RACE reads. Of roughly 600,000 distinct CDR3 sequences listed, about 20% were seen once; the top ten hold around 11%. The sequenced material came from PBMCs or a T cell subset sorted from them (not recorded which). These receptors all stem from an adult woman who had mild COVID-19 (a few samples of this study predate the infection). Cell type and time point are not known.

The chain uses TRBV5-1 and TRBJ2-3, with D maybe TRBD2 (5 bases). The V end lost 0 bases, the J end lost 8 bases, and 16 bases lay between the germline ends. The CDR3 contains 15 residues. The germline V gene encodes CDR1 SGHRS and CDR2 YFSETQ. The CDR3: CASSLVGERSSTQYF. DNA for the CDR3: TGCGCCAGCAGCTTGGTTGGGGAGCGCTCCAGTACGCAGTATTTT.

This clonotype was seen only a few times. The chain employs TRBV29-1 and TRBJ2-5; 11 nucleotides line up with TRBD2. Trimming cost V 6 bases and J 4 bases; bases outside gene matches: 13. Germline loops: CDR1 SQVTM, CDR2 ANQGSEA. There are 16 residues in the CDR3. The CDR3 reads CSVLATSGRVGETQYF. Here the CDR3 DNA reads TGCAGCGTCCTGGCCACTAGCGGGAGAGTGGGAGAGACCCAGTACTTC.

This clonotype has more than one count but fewer than ten. This CDR3 reads CAISESSRGGWYEQYF. CDR3 coding DNA: TGTGCCATCAGTGAGTCGTCACGGGGGGGCTGGTACGAGCAGTACTTC. This sequence joins TRBV10-3 and TRBJ2-7, with 8 bases lining up with TRBD2. Germline CDR1 is ENHRY and CDR2 is SYGVKD. This CDR3 contains 16 residues. J was trimmed by 4 bases and V by 0 bases; bases with no gene match: 8.

The chain couples TRBV5-1 to TRBJ2-1, with 9 bases that match TRBD2. Germline CDR1 reads SGHRS; CDR2 reads YFSETQ. The junction had 15 bases not matched to a gene; V was cut back by 4 bases and J by 10 bases. The CDR3 has 16 residues. CDR3 amino acids: CASSPGAGGPGVEQFF. The CDR3 coding sequence is TGCGCCAGCAGCCCGGGAGCGGGGGGTCCGGGCGTGGAGCAGTTCTTC.

The table lists this clonotype with a few counts. This sequence joins TRBV20-1 and TRBJ2-7, with no clear D. V dropped 3 bases and J dropped 4 bases, with 7 bases sitting between them. The CDR3 sequence is 11 residues long. From germline, CDR1 is DFQATT and CDR2 SNEGSKA (reference sequence). The chain's CDR3 is CSASVVYEQYF. The CDR3 bases are TGCAGTGCTAGTGTCGTTTACGAGCAGTACTTC.